This TCR beta chain was found in a study of OX40 agonist ivuxolimab in advanced cancers. Study as a whole: The study treated patients with ivuxolimab, an agonistic anti-OX40 (CD134) antibody.

The timepoints at which blood was sampled were baseline, cycle 4 day 1, and cycle 7 day 1. Sequencing was performed with immunoSEQ multiplex PCR; in TCRdb, only in-frame clones are kept and a portion is missing. The sample comprises around 66,000 clones, roughly nine tenths of which are singletons, and 10% to 13% rests with the top ten. Germline V gene data show CDR1 as KGHSH and CDR2 as LQKENI. The V gene end was trimmed by 4 bases and the J gene end by 6 bases; junction bases not matched to a gene: 5. The CDR3 sequence is 14 residues long. This sample comprised CD4+ or CD8+ T cells sorted from blood, obtained in a trial of the OX40 agonist ivuxolimab. The genes are TRBV18 and TRBJ2-7; the match to TRBD1 covers 11 bases. The clonotype originates from an adult with an advanced solid tumor such as melanoma, head and neck, liver or kidney cancer. This chain's CDR3 is CASSLGQGAREQYF. CDR3 in DNA: TGTGCCAGCTCACTCGGACAGGGGGCTCGCGAGCAGTACTTC. Using reference TRBV18 and TRBJ2-7 for the parts outside the CDR3, the full variable domain is NAGVMQNPRHLVRRRGQEARLRCSPMKGHSHVYWYRQLPEEGLKFMVYLQKENIIDESGMPKERFSAEFPKEGPSILRIQQVVRGDSAAYFCASSLGQGAREQYFGPGTRLTVT.